This T cell receptor (beta chain) derives from a study of blood T cell repertoires in COVID-19. Using immunoSEQ multiplex PCR, the repertoire was profiled, and TCRdb retains in-frame clones only, with some absent. The repertoire holds some 150,000 clones, with 70% to 90% as singletons. Germline-derived CDR1 and CDR2 are MRHNA and SNTAGT. V lost 6 bases to trimming and J lost 5 bases; unmatched junction nucleotides: 8. This CDR3 region has 15 residues. This receptor was obtained from a middle-aged woman with active or convalescent COVID-19. Sequencing was performed on peripheral blood. The chain has TRBV6-4 and TRBJ2-3; 10 bases line up with TRBD2. The DNA of the CDR3 is TGTGCCAGCAGCCCTCTAGCGGGAGTGGGAGATACGCAGTATTTT. Its translation is CASSPLAGVGDTQYF.